Each of the 25 T cell receptor beta chains below was sequenced from the same sample in a study of human T cells and chemical hapten exposure. As to time point: patch test 1, 2 weeks after DPC sensitization. Described treatment: therapeutic diphenylcyclopropenone sensitization with weekly scalp DPC. MiXCR, run by TCRdb on the RACE reads, gives a single entry per CDR3 protein. The repertoire holds 100,000 or so distinct CDR3 sequences, with 8% to 11% as singletons. The starting material was whole blood, obtained in connection with sensitization to the hapten diphenylcyclopropenone (DPC). Receptors were obtained from a man aged 40-50 years with alopecia areata. Some clones in this sample may be carry-over from other donors' samples.

The J gene is TRBJ2-6, the V gene TRBV9; 8 nucleotides align to TRBD2. V lost 3 bases, J lost 0 bases, and 8 bases stayed unmatched. Germline-derived CDR1 and CDR2 are SGDLS and YYNGEE. The CDR3 is 18 residues long. In DNA, the CDR3 is TGTGCCAGCAGCGCTCAACCGGGGGGGAGCTCTGGGGCCAACGTCCTGACTTTC. This sequence encodes CASSAQPGGSSGANVLTF.

The rearrangement links TRBV6-5 to TRBJ2-3, with TRBD1 as a possible D gene (5 bases). This CDR3 is built from 15 residues. V lost 6 bases, J lost 1 base, and 14 bases lay in between. Germline values: CDR1 MNHEY, CDR2 SVGAGI. DNA of the CDR3: TGTGCCAGCAGGCCTCAACAGGCTGGCACAGATACGCAGTATTTT. Its translation: CASRPQQAGTDTQYF.

The sample holds many counts of this clonotype. The V and J genes are TRBV5-1 and TRBJ2-1, with TRBD2 matching over 15 bases. V gave up 4 bases and J gave up 5 bases; unmatched junction bases: 7. The CDR3 sequence is 17 residues long. Per the germline V gene, CDR1 is SGHRS and CDR2 is YFSETQ. CDR3 residues: CASSPGTSGRRNNEQFF. In DNA, the CDR3 is TGCGCCAGCAGCCCTGGGACTAGCGGGAGGCGTAACAATGAGCAGTTCTTC. The full variable domain, rest sourced from reference TRBV5-1 and TRBJ2-1, is KAGVTQTPRYLIKTRGQQVTLSCSPISGHRSVSWYQQTPGQGLQFLFEYFSETQRNKGNFPGRFSGRQFSNSRSEMNVSTLELGDSALYLCASSPGTSGRRNNEQFFGPGTRLTVL.

This clonotype was seen a handful of times. The chain recombines TRBV12-3 or TRBV12-4 with TRBJ2-7; 8 bases match TRBD2. The CDR3 loop spans 13 amino acids. V was clipped by 5 bases and J by 6 bases; unmatched bases: 6. CDR3 nucleotides: TGTGCCAGCAGTCCAGCGGGAGTTGGCGAGCAGTACGTC. It codes for CASSPAGVGEQYV.

This clonotype turned up a few times. V usage is TRBV20-1 and J usage is TRBJ2-1, with D possibly being TRBD2 (6 bases). Trimming shortened V by 5 bases and J by 4 bases, and 21 bases separated the two germline ends. The CDR3 is made up of 16 amino acids. Germline CDR1 reads DFQATT; CDR2 reads SNEGSKA (reference sequence). CDR3 DNA sequence: TGCAGTGCTTCCCCCTCGGAGGGCTGGAATTACAATGAGCAGTTCTTC. Its translation is CSASPSEGWNYNEQFF.

At least ten counts were recorded for this clonotype. V is TRBV24-1 and J is TRBJ1-1, with 8 bases that match TRBD1. Germline CDR1 and CDR2: KGHDR and SFDVKD. V dropped 7 bases and J dropped 2; count of bases not matched to a gene: 5. The length of the CDR3 is 14 residues. CDR3 protein: CATRQGAPNTEAFF. CDR3 nucleotides: TGTGCCACCAGGCAGGGGGCTCCCAACACTGAAGCTTTCTTT.

This chain links TRBV7-2 with TRBJ2-3; TRBD1 agrees at 7 bases. The CDR3 has 13 amino acids. Germline loops: CDR1 SGHTA, CDR2 FQGNSA. Germline trimming cut 4 bases from V and 6 bases from J; bases unmatched to any gene: 4. CDR3 DNA sequence: TGTGCCAGCAGCTGGACAGGCCAGGATACGCAGTATTTT. Its protein product is CASSWTGQDTQYF.

This clonotype has a handful of counts. The chain employs TRBV6-2 or TRBV6-3 and TRBJ1-1; 7 bases align to TRBD1. J gave up 1 base and V 6 bases, and 14 bases lay outside the gene matches. Germline V gene sequence: CDR1 MNHEY, CDR2 SVGEGT. The CDR3 runs to 17 residues. CDR3 amino acids: CASSMVLSGTANTEAFF. The CDR3 DNA reads as TGTGCCAGCAGCATGGTCCTTTCCGGGACAGCGAACACTGAAGCTTTCTTT.

This sequence joins TRBV7-2 and TRBJ1-2; 8 bases map to TRBD1. Germline lookup yields CDR1 SGHTA and CDR2 FQGNSA. The ends lost 2 bases at V and 0 bases at J; junction bases unmatched: 2. CDR3 length equals 15 residues. The CDR3 nucleotides are TGTGCCAGCAGCTTACCAGGGGGCCCTAACTATGGCTACACCTTC. Translation gives CASSLPGGPNYGYTF.

This clonotype was detected ten times or more. V and J are TRBV7-2 and TRBJ1-6; D gene unclear. The CDR3 is made up of 15 amino acids. In germline, CDR1 is SGHTA, CDR2 FQGNSA. V was shortened by 3 bases and J by 3 bases, with 9 bases between the two germline ends. CDR3 bases: TGTGCCAGCAGCTTCCGGGCCGACTATAATTCACCCCTCCACTTT. As protein: CASSFRADYNSPLHF. Variable domain in full (rest from reference TRBV7-2 and TRBJ1-6): GAGVSQSPSNKVTEKGKDVELRCDPISGHTALYWYRQSLGQGLEFLIYFQGNSAPDKSGLPSDRFSAERTGGSVSTLTIQRTQQEDSAVYLCASSFRADYNSPLHFGNGTRLTVT.

The sample holds many counts of this clonotype. The J gene is TRBJ1-1, the V gene TRBV13; a possible D gene is TRBD1 (6 bases). Trimming took 10 bases from V and 2 from J, leaving 17 bases between them. Per germline, CDR1 PRHDT and CDR2 FYEKMQ (reference sequence). CDR3 size: 14 residues. The DNA for the CDR3 is TGTGCCACCAGGACGGGGGGGGCAAACACTGAAGCTTTCTTT. Its translation: CATRTGGANTEAFF.

This rearrangement joins TRBV6-2 or TRBV6-3 to TRBJ1-4, with no clear D. V was trimmed by 0 bases and J by 13 bases, leaving 12 bases between them. This CDR3 comprises 13 residues. Germline CDR1 is MNHEY and CDR2 is SVGEGT. The CDR3 DNA reads TGTGCCAGCAGTTACTCTGAGGCACGGGGACTGTTTTTT. This codes for CASSYSEARGLFF.

This clonotype has just a few counts. This chain connects TRBV6-2 or TRBV6-3 to TRBJ1-5, with 7 nucleotides matching TRBD1. This CDR3 contains 15 residues. The V gene end was trimmed by 5 bases and the J gene end by 6 bases; junction bases not matched to a gene: 10. Germline values: CDR1 MNHEY, CDR2 SVGEGT. CDR3 DNA: TGTGCCAGCAGTCGACAGGGCTCGAGAGCTCAGCCCCAGCATTTT. Amino acids: CASSRQGSRAQPQHF.

This clonotype was detected many times. CDR3 bases: TGCGCCAGCAGCTTGGCCACTAGCGGGAATGGTAATGAGCAGTTCTTC. Its translation: CASSLATSGNGNEQFF. This chain connects TRBV5-1 to TRBJ2-1; 10 bases align to TRBD2. Trimming took 0 bases from V and 7 from J; bases not matched to a gene: 7. CDR3 length: 16 residues. Per germline, CDR1 SGHRS and CDR2 YFSETQ.

This clonotype turned up a few times. V usage is TRBV12-3 or TRBV12-4 and J usage is TRBJ2-3, with TRBD2 matching 8 bases. This CDR3 region has 14 residues. J was trimmed by 6 bases and V by 2 bases; bases with no gene match: 4. CDR3: CASSLSGGGDTQYF. DNA of the CDR3: TGTGCCAGCAGTTTATCCGGGGGGGGGGATACGCAGTATTTT.

The CDR3 here is CSARQGALAKNIQYF. CDR3 bases: TGCAGTGCTCGACAGGGGGCTCTAGCCAAAAACATTCAGTACTTC. This chain uses TRBV20-1 with TRBJ2-4; 10 nucleotides agree with TRBD1. The CDR3 length is 15 residues. Per germline, CDR1 DFQATT and CDR2 SNEGSKA (reference sequence). V was pared by 5 bases and J by 0 bases, with 4 bases of the junction left unmatched.

The rearrangement links TRBV7-9 to TRBJ2-1; D may be TRBD2 (5 bases). The CDR3 contains 13 residues. V was clipped by 2 bases and J by 7 bases, with 9 bases between them. Germline V gene lookup returns CDR1 SEHNR and CDR2 FQNEAQ (reference sequence). Here the CDR3 reads CASSLRRGNEQFF. The CDR3 DNA sequence: TGTGCCAGCAGCTTAAGAAGAGGGAATGAGCAGTTCTTC.

This clonotype was seen a few times. The V gene is TRBV11-2, the J gene TRBJ2-1; D is uncertain. The CDR3 sequence is 14 residues long. V lost 2 bases, J lost 7 bases, and 12 bases lay in between. Germline lookup yields CDR1 SGHAT and CDR2 FQNNGV. DNA of the CDR3: TGTGCCAGCAGCTTATTCCAACAGTTAAATGAGCAGTTCTTC. Its protein product is CASSLFQQLNEQFF.

This chain uses TRBV3-1 with TRBJ2-5, with 8 bases fitting TRBD2. The trim removed 4 bases at V and 5 bases at J, leaving 9 bases unmatched. Looked up from germline, CDR1 is LGHDT and CDR2 is YNNKEL (reference sequence). The CDR3 length is 15 residues. This CDR3 is CASSRTGLGRETQYF. The CDR3, as DNA: TGTGCCAGCAGCCGGACGGGACTAGGTCGTGAGACCCAGTACTTC.

This clonotype was recorded many times. The V call is TRBV19, the J call TRBJ2-2, with unresolved D. Germline V gives CDR1 LNHDA, CDR2 SQIVND (reference sequence). The CDR3 consists of 16 residues. The V end lost 7 bases, the J end lost 1 base, and 16 bases lay between the germline ends. The CDR3 region is CASTTSRRGNTGELFF. The CDR3 bases are TGTGCCAGTACCACCAGCAGGCGTGGGAACACCGGGGAGCTGTTTTTT.

This clonotype was observed many times. The J gene is TRBJ2-5, the V gene TRBV20-1; D may be TRBD2 (5 bases). The V end was cut by 2 bases, the J end by 3 bases, with 10 bases between. Germline V gives CDR1 DFQATT, CDR2 SNEGSKA (reference sequence). This CDR3 contains 13 residues. DNA of the CDR3: TGCAGTGCTAGAAGTGGGCGGGAAGAGACCCAGTACTTC. It encodes CSARSGREETQYF.

This clonotype was observed many times. V is TRBV9 and J is TRBJ1-2, with D possibly TRBD1 on 6 matching bases. The CDR3 sequence is 15 residues long. V lost 3 bases, J lost 4 bases, and 16 bases lay in between. Germline V gene sequence: CDR1 SGDLS, CDR2 YYNGEE. CDR3 sequence reads: CASSGTARNGYGYTF. In DNA, the CDR3 is TGTGCCAGCAGCGGGACAGCCCGGAACGGCTATGGCTACACCTTC.

This clonotype was observed at least ten times. The chain combines TRBV4-1 with TRBJ2-6, with 8 bases that match TRBD2. Germline V lookup: CDR1 MGHRA, CDR2 YSYEKL. This CDR3 region has 17 residues. The J segment lost 0 bases and the V segment lost 1 base, leaving 2 bases of the junction unmatched. DNA for the CDR3: TGCGCCAGCAGCCAAGGACTAGCGTACTCTGGGGCCAACGTCCTGACTTTC. Translated, it gives CASSQGLAYSGANVLTF.

This clonotype was found many times. The chain uses TRBV30 and TRBJ1-1; D gene ambiguous. Trimming stripped 4 bases from V and 1 base from J, with 7 bases between. Germline loops: CDR1 GTSNPN, CDR2 SVGIG (reference sequence). This CDR3 contains 12 residues. The CDR3 is CAWNVGNTEAFF. CDR3 nucleotides: TGTGCCTGGAATGTGGGGAACACTGAAGCTTTCTTT.

This clonotype has only a few counts. The chain recombines TRBV20-1 with TRBJ2-1; TRBD2 matches at 12 bases. V dropped 2 bases and J dropped 3; count of bases not matched to a gene: 5. Germline loops: CDR1 DFQATT, CDR2 SNEGSKA (reference sequence). The CDR3 runs 16 residues. This CDR3 reads CSARTASGRDYNEQFF. The CDR3 DNA follows: TGCAGTGCTAGAACTGCTAGCGGGAGGGACTACAATGAGCAGTTCTTC.